Listed here are 15 T cell receptor beta chains from one sample, sequenced in a study of cytomegalovirus exposure and HLA in healthy donors. Researchers ran the PCR with 60 Vbeta and 13 Jbeta primers. Assay: immunoSEQ multiplex PCR; the TCRdb copy retains only in-frame clones and omits some. Reported are about 140,000 clones; the ten largest clones contain 2.7%. The specimen was PBMCs. The receptors derive from a man aged 35-49 years in good health and CMV-seronegative.

The rearrangement uses TRBV6-8 and TRBJ2-7, with D unclear. The length of the CDR3 is 12 residues. CDR1 is MNHGY, CDR2 SAAAGT, per germline. Between the trimmed V and J ends, which lost 6 bases and 2 bases, there was a span of 8 bases. The CDR3 DNA is TGTGCCAGCAGGGGCAGAACCTACGAGCAGTACTTC. Its protein product is CASRGRTYEQYF.

Regarding this clone: The junction does not match germline at one end; this may be a read error. The identical CDR3 is also encoded by other nucleotide sequences in the sample. The chain recombines TRBV9 with TRBJ1-6; D gene unclear. Germline CDR1 SGDLS, CDR2 YYNGEE. This CDR3 has 16 amino acids. The CDR3 here is CASSARPGVGNSPLHF. In DNA, the CDR3 is TGTGCCAGCAGCGCCCGTCCGGGAGTGGGTAATTCACCCCTCCATTTT.

This chain uses TRBV28 with TRBJ2-7, with 8 bases lining up with TRBD2. Unmatched junction bases numbered 12, after V lost 8 bases and J lost 3 bases. The CDR3 contains 15 residues. Germline CDR1 MDHEN, CDR2 SYDVKM. The CDR3 reads CASLGVAGGYYEQYF. As DNA, the CDR3 is TGTGCCAGCTTAGGAGTTGCGGGAGGCTACTACGAGCAGTACTTC.

V gene TRBV7-2 combines with J gene TRBJ2-3; 7 bases align to TRBD2. V lost 3 bases, J lost 3 bases, and 6 bases stayed unmatched. The CDR3 sequence is 15 residues long. From germline, CDR1 is SGHTA and CDR2 FQGNSA. In DNA form, the CDR3 reads TGTGCCAGCAGCTTCCGGACTAGATCAACAGATACGCAGTATTTT. This gives the protein CASSFRTRSTDTQYF.

This chain uses TRBV6-5 with TRBJ1-2; D unresolved. CDR1 MNHEY and CDR2 SVGAGI come from the germline V gene. The V end lost 4 bases, the J end lost 1 base, and 4 bases lay between the germline ends. The CDR3 runs to 12 residues. The CDR3: CASSSRNYGYTF. CDR3 DNA: TGTGCCAGCAGTTCCCGTAACTATGGCTACACCTTC.

The chain recombines TRBV29-1 with TRBJ1-1; 7 nucleotides match TRBD1. With 4 bases clipped from V and 3 bases from J, the junction kept 8 bases outside the gene matches. Germline CDR1 and CDR2: SQVTM and ANQGSEA. This CDR3 contains 14 residues. Written as DNA, the CDR3 is TGCAGCGTTGTTAGACAGGGAAGGCACACTGAAGCTTTCTTT. This translates into CSVVRQGRHTEAFF.

J is TRBJ2-4 and V is TRBV15; 7 positions agree with TRBD2. The CDR3 sequence is 12 residues long. V lost 8 bases and J lost 7; bases outside the gene matches: 5. Germline V lookup: CDR1 LNHNV, CDR2 YYDKDF (reference sequence). The CDR3 nucleotides read TGTGCCACCGCCCGCGGGGGTAACATTCAGTACTTC. Protein: CATARGGNIQYF.

The gene calls are TRBV9 and TRBJ2-7; 7 nucleotides match TRBD1. With V trimmed by 0 bases and J by 3 bases, 6 bases remained unmatched. The CDR3 is 15 residues long. Germline assignment: CDR1 SGDLS and CDR2 YYNGEE. As DNA, the CDR3 is TGTGCCAGCAGCGTAGGGGCAGGGGGAATCTACGAGCAGTACTTC. Encoded protein: CASSVGAGGIYEQYF.

The V gene is TRBV7-6, the J gene TRBJ2-7; D might be TRBD1 (5 bases). The CDR3 runs 16 residues. Trimming pared 4 bases from V and 0 bases from J, leaving 16 bases between. Germline V gives CDR1 SGHVS, CDR2 FNYEAQ. The CDR3 here is CASSSKVQGSSYEQYF. The CDR3 DNA reads as TGTGCCAGCAGCTCAAAGGTCCAGGGCAGCTCCTACGAGCAGTACTTC.

Here the CDR3 reads CASSAGQSFSYEQYF. CDR3 sequence (DNA): TGTGCCAGCAGCGCGGGACAGAGCTTCTCCTACGAGCAGTACTTC. V gene TRBV5-5 combines with J gene TRBJ2-7; D is perhaps TRBD1 (7 bases). The V end lost 4 bases, the J end lost 0 bases, and 14 bases lay between the germline ends. Germline V gene sequence: CDR1 SGHKS, CDR2 YYEKEE (reference sequence). CDR3 length: 15 residues.

The chain is built from TRBV6-1 and TRBJ1-1, with 7 positions matching TRBD1. CDR3 length equals 16 residues. Germline values: CDR1 MNHNS, CDR2 SASEGT. V lost 2 bases and J lost 4; bases outside the gene matches: 10. The CDR3 DNA reads as TGTGCCAGCAGTGAAAGGGGGCCGGGTTCCGGCACTGAAGCTTTCTTT. Translated, it gives CASSERGPGSGTEAFF.

V is TRBV27 and J is TRBJ2-7; D is possibly TRBD2 (5 bases). The CDR3 loop spans 13 amino acids. Trimming left V 5 bases short and J 4 bases short, with 12 bases between. CDR1 is MNHEY and CDR2 is SMNVEV in the germline V gene (reference sequence). The CDR3 bases are TGTGCCAGCAGTCCCCAAGGCGGGTACGAGCAGTACTTC. Translation gives CASSPQGGYEQYF.

V and J are TRBV9 and TRBJ2-3, with 11 bases fitting TRBD2. Germline V gives CDR1 SGDLS, CDR2 YYNGEE. There are 19 residues in the CDR3. With 3 bases clipped from V and 1 base from J, the junction kept 13 bases outside the gene matches. CDR3 nucleotides: TGTGCCAGCAGCGCCTCGATGGCTAGCGGGGGGCGGCGCACAGATACGCAGTATTTT. Translated, it gives CASSASMASGGRRTDTQYF.

This sequence joins TRBV5-1 and TRBJ2-7; 8 bases line up with TRBD1. This CDR3 contains 14 residues. Losses at the gene ends were 3 bases for V and 5 bases for J; bases not matched to a gene: 7. The germline CDR1 and CDR2 sequences are SGHRS and YFSETQ. The CDR3 nucleotides are TGCGCCAGCAGCTGGGGGACAGGTAGGGACGAGCAGTACTTC. This codes for CASSWGTGRDEQYF.

V usage is TRBV6-1 and J usage is TRBJ1-1; no firm D call. V dropped 5 bases and J dropped 1 base, with 5 bases sitting between them. Germline V lookup: CDR1 MNHNS, CDR2 SASEGT. The CDR3 spans 12 residues. The DNA of the CDR3 is TGTGCCAGCAGTCAGGAGAACACTGAAGCTTTCTTT. Translation gives CASSQENTEAFF.